This TCR beta chain is from a study of long-term antiretroviral therapy in people with HIV. Study-wide results and limits: Participants lacked recorded data on ART adherence, viral resistance or therapy changes. Post-ART diversity increased but stayed below transplant donor controls. Repertoire composition at all time points was dominated by clones that had expanded before ART.

The V and J ends lost 3 bases and 7 bases, in that order; junction bases with no gene match: 5. Germline CDR1 is LGHNA and CDR2 is YNFKEQ. This CDR3 has 15 residues. As concerns this clone: Its target is unknown.

Assay version v3.0 of immunoSEQ was used, and it was run at survey level. Assay: immunoSEQ multiplex PCR; the TCRdb copy retains only in-frame clones and omits some. The sample includes about 7,200 clones, around 70% of them seen just once. Donors needed at least one pre-ART PBMC sample plus at least two post-ART samples. This chain uses TRBV4-2 with TRBJ2-4, with 11 bases lining up with TRBD2. The receptor comes from a man aged 40-55 years with HIV. Source: unsorted PBMCs, taken around eleven months before starting antiretroviral therapy. The CDR3 bases are TGTGCCAGCAGCCAGGCTACTAGCGGGGGTAACATTCAGTACTTC. Protein sequence: CASSQATSGGNIQYF.